This T cell receptor beta chain stems from a study of identical twins (dated by TCRdb to 2016 to 2017). General notes on the study: To test whether fetal clonotypes persist, the study used deep sequencing on TCR alpha and beta repertoires from monozygotic twins, unrelated adults of various ages, and cord blood. To rule out contamination, replicate twin experiments were performed at different times with different library preparation protocols. What the study reported, not specific to this receptor: Because the same donors could not be followed over many years, conclusions were based on cross-sectional statistical analysis. Zero-insertion analyses could be partly confounded by invariant T cells such as MAIT and iNKT, although diverse VJ usage argued against such confounding for most clonotypes. In beta out-of-frame sequences, excess twin sharing was weaker, because having fewer shared sequences lowered the signal-to-noise ratio. Fewer insertions were carried by abundant cord blood beta clonotypes, a similar but weaker trend appeared in young adult naive repertoires, and no such trend appeared in memory repertoires. Recombination models systematically underestimated out-of-frame TCR alpha sharing in monozygotic twins but agreed with sharing between unrelated individuals. Out-of-frame TCR alpha sequences shared between twins showed an excess of low generation-probability sequences compared with coincidental sharing between unrelated individuals.

The receptor library was made with 5' RACE. Instrument on record: Illumina HiSeq 2000. Template switching introduced a universal primer binding site; the final cDNA contained a unique molecular identifier, enabling accurate counting of TCR cDNA molecules. Specific primers in the conserved constant-segment region were used to synthesize first-strand cDNA for the TCR alpha and beta chains. To control for contamination, each cDNA library was double barcoded with a SMART-Mk sample barcode plus Illumina barcodes. TruSeq adapter sequences and Illumina sample barcodes were added in two successive PCR steps. The Illumina HiSeq platform was used with custom primers to sequence TCR alpha and beta cDNA libraries. The original methods were these. Raw reads were processed with MiGEC to extract unique molecular identifiers, and MiXCR was used to determine CDR3 positions. Recombination models were inferred per individual with the repgenHMM and IGoR tools using an EM algorithm. The tcR package in R was used for shared clonotype analysis, with sharing normalized by the product of cloneset sizes. To study raw recombination free of thymic and clonal selection effects, out-of-frame nonproductive sequences were analyzed. The raw public data were reprocessed by TCRdb itself: fastp quality trimming at Q25, MiXCR clonotype calling, in-frame beta chains only. Each entry merges the rows of one CDR3 protein and shows their most common DNA and genes. TCRdb's processing, not the authors' own work, is the source of the V and J calls. The sample yields over 200,000 distinct CDR3 sequences; 5.5% to 7.5% were counted once. The ten largest clonotypes hold more than 12% of the sample.

The cysteine opens and the phenylalanine closes a CDR3 of 12 amino acids. Left in the record is the CDR3 DNA by itself, 36 bases read in frame from the first base. V and J lose 6 bases and 6 bases, and a span of 11 bases separates them. Every donor in the study was a healthy Caucasian. Three pairs of female monozygotic twins, all aged 18 to 29 years, were included in the twin cohort. CD4+ and CD8+ T cell populations were isolated with positive isolation kits from Invitrogen. This clonotype came up a few times. Its antigen remains unidentified. No per-base quality is available; no much larger clone lies one base away. The sample also formed part of further work on T cells expressing NK-cell markers. In that second paper, the authors write: Seven or eight donors provided sorted CD3+CD56+NKG2C+, CD3+CD56+NKG2C- and CD3+CD56-NKG2C+ T-cell subsets, whose TCR beta-chain repertoires were profiled. Of the eight sequenced donors, seven were found to be HCMV-seropositive and one was found to be HCMV-seronegative. In several experiments an anti-gammadeltaTCR antibody was added to restrict sorting to alphabetaTCR-expressing T cells. For 5 or 6 donors, the dominant CD3+CD56+NKG2C+ clonotypes were among the top 10 CD8+ clonotypes and accounted for roughly 1.0-7.5% of CD8+ T cells. Those dominant clonotypes were again the most abundant among CD3+CD56-NKG2C+ cells in a handful of donors, at about 25-65%. Whether the expanded NKG2C-expressing T cell clones were specific for HCMV antigens was left unclear. All eight donors whose samples were sequenced were randomly selected healthy volunteers, three of them men and five women. HCMV-specific IgG was detected in serum with a commercial ELISA kit to determine HCMV serostatus. MIGEC was used to demultiplex reads and group the reads by UMI, and MiTCR was used to assemble and quantify clonotypes. To remove erroneous sequences, TCR cDNA sequences were retained only when supported by two or more reads. The tcR package was used for downstream repertoire analysis, and clonotypes were matched across fractions by CDR3 nucleotide sequence plus V segment. VDJmatch was used to annotate antigen specificity against VDJdb, with one amino acid substitution in CDR3 allowed.

This chain joins TRBV12-3 or TRBV12-4 to TRBJ1-1; the D gene identity is not certain. The sequenced material came from CD8+ T cells sorted from blood. The sequence derives from a woman aged 18-35 years in good health. The CDR3 amino acid sequence is: CASSPNGPEAFF. Here is the DNA: TGTGCCAGCAGCCCGAACGGGCCTGAAGCTTTCTTT.